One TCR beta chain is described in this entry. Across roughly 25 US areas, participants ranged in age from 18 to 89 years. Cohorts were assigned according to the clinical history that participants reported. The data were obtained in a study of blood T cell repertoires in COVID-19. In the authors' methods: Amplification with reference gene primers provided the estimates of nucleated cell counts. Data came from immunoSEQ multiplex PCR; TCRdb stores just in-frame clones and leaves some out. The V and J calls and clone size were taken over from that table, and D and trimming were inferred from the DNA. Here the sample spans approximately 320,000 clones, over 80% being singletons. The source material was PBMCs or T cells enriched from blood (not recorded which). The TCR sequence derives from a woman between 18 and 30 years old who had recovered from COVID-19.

The CDR3 bases are TGTGCCAGCAGCCAAGAGGGCAGCTTCGGCACCTACGAGCAGTACTTC. Translated: CASSQEGSFGTYEQYF. V is TRBV4-2 and J is TRBJ2-7; D ambiguous. In germline, CDR1 is LGHNA, CDR2 YNFKEQ. CDR3 length: 16 amino acids. Trimming pared 0 bases from V and 2 bases from J, leaving 14 bases between.